This note documents a single T cell receptor beta chain sequence. What it recognizes is unknown. The data were obtained in a study of T-cell memory formation after mild COVID-19. As for the study in general: There were largely donor-specific TCR clusters.

The V gene lost 2 bases and the J gene lost 0 bases, with 9 bases spanning the gap. This CDR3 contains 15 residues. Study-level results: Pre-infection memory harbored some responding clones, suggesting cross-reactive memory joined. Later expanders leaned CD4+, whereas clones that contracted between day 15 and 85 were balanced CD4/CD8.

With constant-segment primers, 5'RACE yielded cDNA libraries of TCR alpha and TCR beta that carried sample barcodes and UMIs. In TCRdb, the 5' RACE reads were re-called with MiXCR into one record per CDR3 protein. The top ten clones hold roughly an eighth of a sample with hundreds of thousands of distinct CDR3 sequences, over 15% of them seen once. This receptor was taken from an adult woman who had mild COVID-19 (a few samples of this study predate the infection). Cell type and time point are not known. The sample was PBMCs or a T cell subset sorted from them (not recorded which). The gene calls are TRBV12-3 or TRBV12-4 and TRBJ2-3; a possible D gene is TRBD2 (6 bases). This CDR3 is CASSLPRGSTDTQYF. The DNA for the CDR3 is TGTGCCAGCAGTTTACCGCGGGGTAGCACAGATACGCAGTATTTT.